The present TCR beta chain was sequenced within a study of PD-1 blockade in classical Hodgkin lymphoma. Overall study context: The patients were dosed with nivolumab 3 mg/kg, infused intravenously every 2 weeks.

This clone was found a few times. Its matching antigen is unknown. Every single patient, without exception, relapsed after autologous stem cell transplantation, and brentuximab vedotin exposure varied. Measured with immunoSEQ multiplex PCR; TCRdb has only the in-frame clones, and not every one. The sample yields approximately 52,000 clones, 73% seen once. V lost 4 bases and J lost 2, with 9 bases in between. This CDR3 region has 13 residues. From germline, CDR1 is LNHNV and CDR2 YYDKDF (reference sequence). Overall study findings and caveats: A significant rise in TCR diversity was seen by C4D1 for CD4+ cells but not for CD8+ cells. Patients were excluded if nivolumab began under 1 year after ASCT (the autologous transplant).

The TCR comes from a human donor with classical Hodgkin lymphoma. The starting material was peripheral blood mononuclear cells (PBMCs), obtained before the second cycle of nivolumab. The gene calls are TRBV15 and TRBJ2-7; D gene uncertain. In DNA form, the CDR3 reads TGTGCCACCAGCACCCCCGGACCCTACGAGCAGTACTTC. This translates into CATSTPGPYEQYF.